This T cell receptor beta chain was profiled in a study of T cells in Graves' hyperthyroidism and ophthalmopathy. The V gene end was trimmed by 1 base and the J gene end by 4 bases; junction bases not matched to a gene: 4. This CDR3 region has 15 residues. The germline V gene encodes CDR1 DFQATT and CDR2 SNEGSKA (reference sequence). This clonotype was observed many times. TCR beta CDR3 sequences were amplified from RNA transcripts. In the first-round RT-PCR of the TCR CDR3, the HTBI primer set was used. TCRdb analysed the multiplex PCR reads with MiXCR anew, one entry per CDR3 protein. The sample includes about 270,000 distinct CDR3 sequences, 22% of them seen just once.

The chain carries TRBV20-1 and TRBJ2-1, with 10 positions matching TRBD2. Sequenced material: blood. The clonotype originates from a man aged 25-45 years with Graves' ophthalmopathy. CDR3 residues: CSARGRTSGYNEQFF. CDR3 nucleotides: TGCAGTGCTAGAGGCCGGACTAGCGGTTACAATGAGCAGTTCTTC.